The source of this T cell receptor beta chain is a study of shared clonotypes between healthy human individuals. Overall study context: Each donor's CD4 naive and CD4 memory cells filled three plates apiece, CD8 naive two, and CD8 memory one. General study results and limits: The study sampled only blood, and tissue repertoires likely differ. Naive subsets generally had larger estimated richness than memory subsets. Among a handful of donors, around 5% of naive CD4 clonotypes were found in common.

The count of this clone is one. Its target is not known. Sequenced by immunoSEQ multiplex PCR; TCRdb stores in-frame clones only, minus some. Here the sample spans roughly 2,000,000 clones, around 96% being singletons. The CDR3 consists of 13 residues. CDR1 is GTSNPN, CDR2 SVGIG, per germline (reference sequence). V shed 5 bases and J 8 bases; nucleotides not matched to a gene: 6. Positively selected for CCR7, the CD45RO-negative cells used as naive CD8 cells excluded terminally differentiated effector memory CD45RA+ cells. Sequenced material: naive CD8+ T cells sorted from blood. The chain links TRBV30 to TRBJ1-4, with 9 bases matching TRBD1. This TCR derives from a man between 18 and 35 years old in good health. Here the CDR3 DNA reads TGTGCCTGGGGCGGGACAGGGTCCGAAAAACTGTTTTTT. Encoded protein: CAWGGTGSEKLFF.